This T cell receptor beta chain came from a study of cytomegalovirus exposure and HLA in healthy donors. Study overall: Of all 400 or so donors who were genotyped, 75% to 85% belonged to the Caucasian-associated ancestry cluster.

Study results and limitations: It was likely that a cluster of highly shared sequence variants was a sequencing artifact.

In the PCR, 60 Vbeta and 13 Jbeta primers were used. Profiled with immunoSEQ multiplex PCR; TCRdb holds only in-frame clones, not every one. The sample yields around 91,000 clones, around 67% seen once. A word on this clone: Its target is unknown.

Germline V CDR1 and CDR2: LNHDA, SQIVND (reference sequence). The J segment lost 6 bases and the V segment lost 0 bases, leaving 13 bases of the junction unmatched. The length of the CDR3 is 18 residues. The chain is built from TRBV19 and TRBJ1-2; 10 bases align to TRBD1. The sample consisted of PBMCs. This TCR was sampled from a human donor in good health. The CDR3 DNA reads as TGTGCCAGTAGTATAGATCGCGGGACAGGGGATATTTCGAATGGCTACACCTTC. Protein sequence: CASSIDRGTGDISNGYTF.